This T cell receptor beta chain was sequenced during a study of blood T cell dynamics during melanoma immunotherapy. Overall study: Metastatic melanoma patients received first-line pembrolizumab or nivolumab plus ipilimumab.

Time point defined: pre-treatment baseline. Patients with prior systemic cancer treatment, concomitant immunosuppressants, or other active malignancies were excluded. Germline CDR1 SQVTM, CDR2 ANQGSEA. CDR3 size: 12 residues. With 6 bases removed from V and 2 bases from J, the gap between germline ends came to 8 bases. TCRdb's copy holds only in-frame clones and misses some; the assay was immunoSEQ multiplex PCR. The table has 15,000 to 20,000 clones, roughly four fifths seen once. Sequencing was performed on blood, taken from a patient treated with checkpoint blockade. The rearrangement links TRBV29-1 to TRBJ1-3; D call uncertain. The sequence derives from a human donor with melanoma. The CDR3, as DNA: TGCAGCGTGACGATAACTGGAAACACCATATATTTT. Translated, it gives CSVTITGNTIYF.